This TCR beta chain was observed in a study of blood T cell repertoires in COVID-19. Overall study: Acute and convalescent COVID-19 samples came from the United States, Italy and Spain. From T cells, B-cell-depleted T cells, or PBMCs came the material, which was cDNA or gDNA.

This CDR3 contains 15 residues. Germline-derived CDR1 and CDR2 are SGHRS and YFSETQ. Between the trimmed V and J ends, which lost 0 bases and 2 bases, there was a span of 9 bases. Profiling relied on immunoSEQ multiplex PCR, and the TCRdb table lists in-frame clones only, not all of them. The sample contains 70,000 to 100,000 clones, roughly 86% of which appear only once. The chain has TRBV5-1 and TRBJ2-1; D possibly corresponds to TRBD2 (5 bases). This sequence originates from a man aged 50 or older with active or convalescent COVID-19. Sequencing used peripheral blood. The CDR3 spells CASSLVGVAYNEQFF. CDR3 DNA: TGCGCCAGCAGCTTGGTCGGGGTTGCCTACAATGAGCAGTTCTTC.